This TCR beta chain came from a study of cytomegalovirus exposure and HLA in healthy donors. The overall study: Prior work identified 95 million to 120 million unique TCR beta sequences in some 180 million T cells.

Both 60 Vbeta primers and 13 Jbeta primers went into the PCR. Generated by immunoSEQ multiplex PCR, the TCRdb table keeps only in-frame clones and is missing some. This sample yields 150,000 to 200,000 clones, of which roughly 70% are seen a single time; about 2% belongs to the top ten. The CDR3 has 15 amino acids. Trimming stripped 0 bases from V and 7 bases from J, with 12 bases between. CDR1 is SEHNR and CDR2 is FQNEAQ in the germline V gene (reference sequence). About this clone: The target antigen is unknown.

Study-wide results and caveats: Later work found that TCR association rates differed between HLA loci; DRB1 had the most and HLA-C the fewest.

The sequenced sample was PBMCs. The chain is built from TRBV7-9 and TRBJ2-2; D not certain. The receptor comes from a woman aged 25 to 39 in good health and CMV-seronegative. CDR3: CASSLAHLFDGELFF. In DNA form, the CDR3 reads TGTGCCAGCAGCTTAGCGCACTTATTCGACGGGGAGCTGTTTTTT.